These 15 T cell receptor beta chains were sequenced from one sample in a study of T cell clones after liver transplantation. Assay: immunoSEQ multiplex PCR; the TCRdb copy retains only in-frame clones and omits some. The sample includes some 80,000 clones, roughly 85% of them seen just once. Specimen: CD4+ T cells from blood, collected around 42 months after liver transplant. These TCRs come from a human patient who received a liver transplant. The graft donor may account for some of the T cells.

V usage is TRBV29-1 and J usage is TRBJ1-1; D not certain. The V gene lost 6 bases and the J gene lost 5 bases, with 19 bases spanning the gap. The CDR3 contains 14 residues. From germline, CDR1 is SQVTM and CDR2 ANQGSEA. CDR3 in amino acids: CSVPRGMAKTEAFF. The CDR3 DNA reads as TGCAGCGTCCCGCGAGGGATGGCCAAAACTGAAGCTTTCTTT. The variable domain in full, completed from reference TRBV29-1 and TRBJ1-1, reads SAVISQKPSRDICQRGTSLTIQCQVDSQVTMMFWYRQQPGQSLTLIATANQGSEATYESGFVIDKFPISRPNLTFSTLTVSNMSPEDSSIYLCSVPRGMAKTEAFFGQGTRLTVV.

The V gene is TRBV6-1, the J gene TRBJ2-1; perhaps TRBD1 as D (5 bases). The germline CDR1 and CDR2 sequences are MNHNS and SASEGT. CDR3 length equals 13 residues. V was cut by 2 bases and J by 9 bases, with 11 bases left in between. Here the CDR3 reads CASSERGLVEQFF. DNA for the CDR3: TGTGCCAGCAGTGAAAGGGGTCTGGTTGAGCAGTTCTTC.

The rearrangement uses TRBV7-9 and TRBJ2-5; D may match TRBD1 or TRBD2 (6 bases each). The CDR3 runs 15 residues. The V gene's germline CDR1 is SEHNR and CDR2 FQNEAQ (reference sequence). Deletions cut 5 bases from V and 2 bases from J, with 15 bases between. In DNA form, the CDR3 reads TGTGCCAGCAGCCCCGGAGGGGGACCTCAAGAGACCCAGTACTTC. Encoded protein: CASSPGGGPQETQYF. Full variable domain (outside the CDR3, taken from reference TRBV7-9 and TRBJ2-5): DTGVSQNPRHKITKRGQNVTFRCDPISEHNRLYWYRQTLGQGPEFLTYFQNEAQLEKSRLLSDRFSAERPKGSFSTLEIQRTEQGDSAMYLCASSPGGGPQETQYFGPGTRLLVL.

The V call is TRBV9, the J call TRBJ2-1, with D perhaps assigned TRBD1 or TRBD2 (6 bases each). CDR3 length: 16 amino acids. V lost 0 bases to trimming and J lost 2 bases, with 12 bases between them. Per the germline V gene, CDR1 is SGDLS and CDR2 is YYNGEE. The CDR3 loop is CASSVEGGLTYNEQFF. CDR3 DNA: TGTGCCAGCAGCGTAGAAGGGGGACTTACCTACAATGAGCAGTTCTTC.

The J gene is TRBJ2-3, the V gene TRBV27; tentatively, D is TRBD1 (6 bases). Trimming stripped 4 bases from V and 4 bases from J, with 15 bases between. Germline loops: CDR1 MNHEY, CDR2 SMNVEV (reference sequence). This CDR3 region has 15 residues. The CDR3 DNA is TGTGCCAGCAGTTCCCAGGGGATTAGGGCAGATACGCAGTATTTT. This codes for CASSSQGIRADTQYF.

This clone was seen a single time. The rearrangement uses TRBV7-9 and TRBJ2-1; no firm D call. Germline CDR1 and CDR2: SEHNR and FQNEAQ (reference sequence). Trimming shortened V by 6 bases and J by 0 bases, and 9 bases separated the two germline ends. This CDR3 spans 14 amino acids. For the CDR3, the DNA is TGTGCCAGCAGTTACAGTTCCTCCTACAATGAGCAGTTCTTC. It codes for CASSYSSSYNEQFF.

V gene TRBV18 combines with J gene TRBJ2-6; TRBD1 agrees at 10 bases. The CDR3 contains 17 residues. V trimming: 2 bases; J trimming: 2 bases; junction bases outside the gene matches: 3. The V gene's germline CDR1 is KGHSH and CDR2 LQKENI. The CDR3, as DNA: TGTGCCAGCTCACCATTTGACAGGGGGCCTGGGGCCAACGTCCTGACTTTC. Translating it yields CASSPFDRGPGANVLTF.

CDR3 protein: CASSPGHTNEKLFF. CDR3 DNA sequence: TGTGCCAGCTCGCCGGGACATACTAATGAAAAACTGTTTTTT. The chain employs TRBV18 and TRBJ1-4; TRBD1 is a possible D gene (6 bases). The CDR3 is 14 residues long. CDR1 is KGHSH and CDR2 is LQKENI in the germline V gene. V was shortened by 6 bases and J by 2 bases, with 10 bases between the two germline ends. Together with reference TRBV18 and TRBJ1-4, the CDR3 gives the full variable domain: NAGVMQNPRHLVRRRGQEARLRCSPMKGHSHVYWYRQLPEEGLKFMVYLQKENIIDESGMPKERFSAEFPKEGPSILRIQQVVRGDSAAYFCASSPGHTNEKLFFGSGTQLSVL.

The chain uses TRBV2 and TRBJ2-7; D not certain. CDR1 is SNHLY, CDR2 FYNNEI, per germline. There are 14 residues in the CDR3. V was pared by 4 bases and J by 3 bases, with 13 bases between. The CDR3 region is CASSAGRTNYEQYF. The CDR3 DNA sequence: TGTGCCAGCAGTGCGGGCAGAACCAACTACGAGCAGTACTTC.

The chain is built from TRBV27 and TRBJ2-1, with 8 positions matching TRBD1. This CDR3 spans 16 amino acids. V shed 6 bases, J shed 1 base, and the junction held 8 bases outside the gene matches. CDR1 and CDR2 from the germline V gene are MNHEY and SMNVEV (reference sequence). The CDR3 DNA is TGTGCCAGCAGCTGGGACAGGCAGGGATCCTACAATGAGCAGTTCTTC. Amino acids: CASSWDRQGSYNEQFF.

The rearrangement joins TRBV6-5 to TRBJ1-2, with a possible D match to TRBD1 (6 bases). Germline assignment: CDR1 MNHEY and CDR2 SVGAGI. The CDR3 extends over 14 amino acids. V was shortened by 7 bases and J by 2 bases, with 14 bases between the two germline ends. The CDR3, as DNA: TGTGCCAGCACTTTGGGAAGGGGGAACTATGGCTACACCTTC. As protein: CASTLGRGNYGYTF.

The chain uses TRBV30 and TRBJ1-4; D gene ambiguous. V was cut by 3 bases and J by 13 bases, with 15 bases left in between. CDR1 GTSNPN and CDR2 SVGIG come from the germline V gene (reference sequence). The CDR3 loop spans 12 amino acids. This chain's CDR3 is CAWRILPKGLFF. CDR3 in DNA: TGTGCCTGGAGGATTTTACCGAAAGGACTGTTTTTT.

The chain couples TRBV6-1 to TRBJ2-7; a possible D gene is TRBD1 (6 bases). The CDR3 loop spans 15 amino acids. Germline CDR1 MNHNS, CDR2 SASEGT. V lost 6 bases, J lost 2 bases, and 17 bases lay in between. The CDR3 coding sequence is TGTGCCAGCAGGGAGGACCGGGACATTCCCTACGAGCAGTACTTC. Its translation is CASREDRDIPYEQYF.

The rearrangement joins TRBV7-2 to TRBJ2-7; no clear D gene. This CDR3 has 14 residues. Germline V gives CDR1 SGHTA, CDR2 FQGNSA. V was pared by 0 bases and J by 8 bases, with 14 bases between. The CDR3 loop is CASSLAVGQPQQYF. CDR3 bases: TGTGCCAGCAGCTTAGCGGTAGGGCAGCCCCAGCAGTACTTC.

The chain joins TRBV28 to TRBJ1-1; the match to TRBD1 covers 7 bases. Germline trimming cut 2 bases from V and 4 bases from J; bases unmatched to any gene: 7. CDR3 size: 15 residues. The germline V gene encodes CDR1 MDHEN and CDR2 SYDVKM. CDR3 residues: CASSLGGGSFTEAFF. The DNA of the CDR3 is TGTGCCAGCAGTTTAGGAGGGGGCTCCTTCACTGAAGCTTTCTTT.